This TCR beta chain appears in the sequencing data of a study of shared clonotypes between healthy human individuals. Deep-level assay runs were performed. Every subset had its genomic DNA shared out evenly among several immunoSEQ plates. The method was immunoSEQ multiplex PCR; TCRdb's version includes in-frame clones alone and lacks a portion of them. This sample carries hundreds of thousands of clones, 70% to 80% of them seen once, and the ten largest clones take 9.5% to 15%. The CDR3 loop spans 16 amino acids. After removal of 0 bases from V and 4 bases from J, the junction contained 5 bases not matched to a gene. The germline CDR1 and CDR2 sequences are ENHRY and SYGVKD. Donors were Caucasian adults residing in Nashville, Tennessee, USA. Findings of the study overall: In this cohort, only blood was sampled, and tissue repertoires likely differ.

A note on this clone: Its specificity is unknown.

The chain employs TRBV10-3 and TRBJ2-2; 7 bases agree with TRBD1. The receptor was isolated from a woman in her forties in good health. Some clones in this sample may be carry-over from other donors' samples. Material: PBMCs. The CDR3 here is CAISESATGATGELFF. Here the CDR3 DNA reads TGTGCCATCAGTGAGTCGGCCACAGGGGCCACCGGGGAGCTGTTTTTT.